This paragraph covers one T cell receptor (beta chain) sequence. What it recognizes is unknown. Only in-frame clones appear in the TCRdb table, and some are missing; sequencing was by immunoSEQ multiplex PCR. The sample carries 30,000 to 45,000 clones, 93% recorded once. The data derive from a study of graft-versus-host responses after intestinal transplantation. Germline assignment: CDR1 LGHNA and CDR2 YNFKEQ. The CDR3 length is 15 residues. The V end was cut by 0 bases, the J end by 6 bases, with 11 bases between. Specimen: unstimulated CD8+ T cells sorted from spleen or lymph node cells, collected before transplant. This TCR was recovered from a human donor who was the organ donor for an intestinal transplant. The chain couples TRBV4-2 to TRBJ2-2, with a tentative D call TRBD2 (7 bases). CDR3 in DNA: TGTGCCAGCAGCCAAGACAGGGGAGGGGCCGGGGAGCTGTTTTTT. It is translated as CASSQDRGGAGELFF.